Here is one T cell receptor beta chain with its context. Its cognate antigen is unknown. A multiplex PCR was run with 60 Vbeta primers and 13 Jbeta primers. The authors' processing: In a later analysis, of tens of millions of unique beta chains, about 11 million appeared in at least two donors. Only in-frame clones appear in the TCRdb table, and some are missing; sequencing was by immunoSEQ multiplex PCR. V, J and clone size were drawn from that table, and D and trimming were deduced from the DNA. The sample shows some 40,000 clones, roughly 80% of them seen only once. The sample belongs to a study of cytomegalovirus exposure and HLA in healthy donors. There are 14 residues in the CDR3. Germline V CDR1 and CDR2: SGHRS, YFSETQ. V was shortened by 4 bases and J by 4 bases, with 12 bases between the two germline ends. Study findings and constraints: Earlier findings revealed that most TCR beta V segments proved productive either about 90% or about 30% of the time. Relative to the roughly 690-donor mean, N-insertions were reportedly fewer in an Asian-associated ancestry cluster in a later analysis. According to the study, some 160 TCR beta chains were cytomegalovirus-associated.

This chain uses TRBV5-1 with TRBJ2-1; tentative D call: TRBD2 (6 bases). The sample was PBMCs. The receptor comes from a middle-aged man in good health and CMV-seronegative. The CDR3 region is CASSLGDLYNEQFF. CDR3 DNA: TGCGCCAGCAGCCTGGGGGACTTGTACAATGAGCAGTTCTTC.